This TCR beta chain was captured by sequencing in a study of cytomegalovirus exposure and HLA in healthy donors. Study-wide results and caveats: The authors later linked a missense DCLRE1C variant to TCR beta V- and J-gene trimming.

Notes on this clone: Its specificity is not known.

CDR1 is LGHNA, CDR2 YSLEER, per germline. Germline trimming cut 0 bases from V and 4 bases from J; bases unmatched to any gene: 5. This CDR3 region has 16 residues. The primer mix had 60 Vbeta and 13 Jbeta primers. Data came from immunoSEQ multiplex PCR; TCRdb stores just in-frame clones and leaves some out. In the table there are under 200,000 clones, roughly 80% of which are singletons. Sequencing used PBMCs. The sequence was obtained from a woman aged 45-59 years in good health and CMV-seronegative. This chain uses TRBV4-3 with TRBJ1-3; 8 bases align to TRBD1. DNA of the CDR3: TGCGCCAGCAGCCAAGACAGGGGGCAGGGAGGAAACACCATATATTTT. Amino acids: CASSQDRGQGGNTIYF.